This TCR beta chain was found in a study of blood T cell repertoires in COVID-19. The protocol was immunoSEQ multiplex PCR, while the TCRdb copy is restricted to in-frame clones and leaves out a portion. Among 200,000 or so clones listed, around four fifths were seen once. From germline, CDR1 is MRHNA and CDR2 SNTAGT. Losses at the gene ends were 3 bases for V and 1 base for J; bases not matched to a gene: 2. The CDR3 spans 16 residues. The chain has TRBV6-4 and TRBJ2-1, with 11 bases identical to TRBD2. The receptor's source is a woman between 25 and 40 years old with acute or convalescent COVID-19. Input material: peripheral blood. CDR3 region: CASSDGTSGSYNEQFF. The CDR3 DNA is TGTGCCAGCAGTGATGGGACTAGCGGATCCTACAATGAGCAGTTCTTC.